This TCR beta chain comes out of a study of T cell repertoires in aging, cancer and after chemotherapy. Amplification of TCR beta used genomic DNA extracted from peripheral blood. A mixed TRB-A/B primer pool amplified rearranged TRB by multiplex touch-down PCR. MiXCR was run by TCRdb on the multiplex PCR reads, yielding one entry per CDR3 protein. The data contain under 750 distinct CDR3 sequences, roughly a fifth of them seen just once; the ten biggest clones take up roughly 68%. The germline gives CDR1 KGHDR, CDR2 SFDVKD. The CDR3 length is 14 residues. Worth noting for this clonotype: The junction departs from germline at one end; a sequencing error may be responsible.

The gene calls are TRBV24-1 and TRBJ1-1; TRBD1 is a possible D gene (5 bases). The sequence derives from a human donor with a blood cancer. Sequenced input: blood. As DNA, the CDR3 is TGTGCCACCAGTGATACGGACACGAACACTAAAGCTTTCTTT. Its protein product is CATSDTDTNTKAFF.